This TCR beta chain was identified in a study of human thymus T cells. Study-level results: Related work showed strongly overlapping thymic repertoires across unrelated individuals. There appeared to be biased usage of V and J genes in thymic and blood repertoires.

TCRdb's table, derived via immunoSEQ multiplex PCR, lists solely in-frame clones and lacks some. Among tens of thousands of clones listed, 95% were seen once. Note on this clone: Its matching antigen is unknown.

Resections obtained during corrective heart surgery supplied the thymus tissue. All donors were healthy Finnish infants who were undergoing corrective surgery to treat congenital heart defects. The source material was thymus tissue. This clonotype was sampled from a girl in the first two years of life with a congenital heart defect but otherwise immunologically healthy.

Here the CDR3 reads CASSLVRGPQETQYF. CDR3 sequence (DNA): TGTGCCAGCAGCTTGGTTCGGGGCCCCCAAGAGACCCAGTACTTC. The chain is built from TRBV5-6 and TRBJ2-5; D might be TRBD1 or TRBD2, each matching 5 bases. In germline, CDR1 is SGHDT, CDR2 YYEEEE. The germline V and J ends were trimmed by 0 bases and 1 base, with 10 bases remaining between them. The CDR3 is made up of 15 amino acids.